This record concerns one T cell receptor (beta chain) sequence. At the DNA level, this CDR3 is encoded by other sequences in the same sample as well. This entry is derived from a study of blood T cell repertoires in COVID-19. Study overall: The United States, Italy and Spain supplied acute and convalescent COVID-19 samples. PBMCs, B-cell-depleted T cells, or T cells were the source of the cDNA or gDNA that made up the material.

In the original analysis: Scientists estimated how many nucleated cells there were by amplifying reference gene primers. Assay: immunoSEQ multiplex PCR; the TCRdb copy retains only in-frame clones and omits some. V, J and clone size reflect that table, while D and trimming were determined from the DNA. The sample shows roughly 230,000 clones, approximately 86% of them seen only once. Trimming took off 4 bases at V and 0 bases at J, with 10 bases between the two ends. The CDR3 is made up of 15 amino acids. Germline V gene sequence: CDR1 MNHEY, CDR2 SMNVEV (reference sequence). This chain uses TRBV27 with TRBJ1-5; TRBD1 might be the D (6 bases). The TCR sequence derives from a human donor in a cohort sampled during active COVID-19. The source material was peripheral blood. The CDR3 is CASSSRGYSNQPQHF. The CDR3 DNA sequence: TGTGCCAGCAGTTCCAGGGGCTATAGCAATCAGCCCCAGCATTTT.